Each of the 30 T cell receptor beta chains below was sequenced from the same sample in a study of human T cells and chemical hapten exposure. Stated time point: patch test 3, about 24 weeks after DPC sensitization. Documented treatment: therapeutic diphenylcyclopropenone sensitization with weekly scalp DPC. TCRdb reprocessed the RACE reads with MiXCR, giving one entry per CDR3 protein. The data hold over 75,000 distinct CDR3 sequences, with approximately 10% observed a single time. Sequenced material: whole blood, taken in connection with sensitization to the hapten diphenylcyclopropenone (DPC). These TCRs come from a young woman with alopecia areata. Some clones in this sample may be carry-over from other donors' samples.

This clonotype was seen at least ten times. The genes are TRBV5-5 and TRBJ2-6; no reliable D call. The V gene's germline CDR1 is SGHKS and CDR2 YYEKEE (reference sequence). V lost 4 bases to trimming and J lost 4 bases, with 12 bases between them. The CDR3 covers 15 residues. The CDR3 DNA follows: TGTGCCAGCAGCCTGAGAGACCTGGGGGCCAACGTCCTGACTTTC. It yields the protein CASSLRDLGANVLTF. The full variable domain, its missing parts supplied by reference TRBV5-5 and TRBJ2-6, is DAGVTQSPTHLIKTRGQQVTLRCSPISGHKSVSWYQQVLGQGPQFIFQYYEKEERGRGNFPDRFSARQFPNYSSELNVNALLLGDSALYLCASSLRDLGANVLTFGAGSRLTVL.

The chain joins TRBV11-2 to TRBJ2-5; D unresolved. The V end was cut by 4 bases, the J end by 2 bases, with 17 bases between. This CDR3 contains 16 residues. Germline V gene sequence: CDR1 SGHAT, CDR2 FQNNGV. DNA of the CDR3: TGTGCCAGCAGCTCCCCGCGGTGGGGAAAGCAAGAGACCCAGTACTTC. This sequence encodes CASSSPRWGKQETQYF.

The CDR3 loop is CASSPTQNTEAFF. CDR3 DNA: TGTGCCAGCAGCCCTACACAGAACACTGAAGCTTTCTTT. J is TRBJ1-1 and V is TRBV27; no clear D. The CDR3 totals 13 residues. Trimming removed 6 bases at V and 1 base at J, with 9 bases between. Germline V lookup: CDR1 MNHEY, CDR2 SMNVEV (reference sequence).

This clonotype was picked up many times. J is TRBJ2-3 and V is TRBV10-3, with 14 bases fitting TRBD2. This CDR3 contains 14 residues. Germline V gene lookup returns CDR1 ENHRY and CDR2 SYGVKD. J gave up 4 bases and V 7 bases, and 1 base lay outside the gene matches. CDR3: CAIMGLAGADTQYF. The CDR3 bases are TGTGCCATCATGGGACTAGCGGGAGCAGATACGCAGTATTTT.

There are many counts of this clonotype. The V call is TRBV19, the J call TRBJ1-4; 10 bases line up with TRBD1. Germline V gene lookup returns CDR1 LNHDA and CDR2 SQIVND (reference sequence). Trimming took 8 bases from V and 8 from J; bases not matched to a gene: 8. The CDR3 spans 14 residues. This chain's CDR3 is CASGRDRGVEKLFF. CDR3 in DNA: TGTGCCAGTGGACGGGACAGGGGCGTGGAAAAACTGTTTTTT.

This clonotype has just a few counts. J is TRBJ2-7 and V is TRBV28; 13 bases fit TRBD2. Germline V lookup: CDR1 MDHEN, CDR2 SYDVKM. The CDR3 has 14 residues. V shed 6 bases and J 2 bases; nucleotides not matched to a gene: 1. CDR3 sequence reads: CASRGTSGAYEQYV. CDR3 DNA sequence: TGTGCCAGCAGGGGGACTAGCGGGGCCTACGAGCAGTACGTC.

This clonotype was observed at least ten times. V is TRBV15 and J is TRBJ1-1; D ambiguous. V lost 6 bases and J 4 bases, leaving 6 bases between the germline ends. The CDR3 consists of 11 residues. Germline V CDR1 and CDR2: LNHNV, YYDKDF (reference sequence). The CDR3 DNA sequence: TGTGCCACCAGTAATCTCACTGAAGCTTTCTTT. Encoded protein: CATSNLTEAFF.

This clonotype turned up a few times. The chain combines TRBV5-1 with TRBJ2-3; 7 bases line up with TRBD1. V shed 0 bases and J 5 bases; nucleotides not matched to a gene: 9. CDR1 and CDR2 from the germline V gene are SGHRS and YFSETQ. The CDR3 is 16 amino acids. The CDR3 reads CASSLGVTGLGDTQYF. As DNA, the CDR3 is TGCGCCAGCAGCTTGGGGGTGACAGGGTTGGGAGATACGCAGTATTTT.

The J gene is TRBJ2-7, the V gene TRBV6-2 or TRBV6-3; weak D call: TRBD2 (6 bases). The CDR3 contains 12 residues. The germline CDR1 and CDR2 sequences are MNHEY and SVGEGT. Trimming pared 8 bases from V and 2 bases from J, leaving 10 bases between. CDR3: CASGGDPYEQYV. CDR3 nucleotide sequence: TGTGCCAGCGGCGGGGACCCCTACGAGCAGTACGTC.

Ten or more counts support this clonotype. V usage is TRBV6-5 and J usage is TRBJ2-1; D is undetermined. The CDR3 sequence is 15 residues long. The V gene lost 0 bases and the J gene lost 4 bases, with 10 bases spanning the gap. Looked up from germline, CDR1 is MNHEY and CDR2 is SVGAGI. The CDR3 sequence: CASSYSRGQYNEQFF. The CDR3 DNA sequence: TGTGCCAGCAGTTACTCCCGCGGCCAGTACAATGAGCAGTTCTTC.

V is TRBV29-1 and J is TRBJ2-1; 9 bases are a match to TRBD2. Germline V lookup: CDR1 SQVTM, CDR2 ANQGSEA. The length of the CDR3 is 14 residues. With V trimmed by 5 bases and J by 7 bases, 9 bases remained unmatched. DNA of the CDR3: TGCAGCGTTTATGGTAGCGGGGGAATAAATGAGCAGTTCTTC. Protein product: CSVYGSGGINEQFF.

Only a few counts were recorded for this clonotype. CDR3 sequence: CASRPFRAATYEQYV. The CDR3 DNA is TGTGCAAGTCGACCCTTCCGCGCGGCAACCTACGAGCAGTACGTC. The chain has TRBV12-2 and TRBJ2-7; TRBD2 was called by the table and not checked on the DNA. TRBV12-2 represents a pseudogene. This CDR3 has 15 residues.

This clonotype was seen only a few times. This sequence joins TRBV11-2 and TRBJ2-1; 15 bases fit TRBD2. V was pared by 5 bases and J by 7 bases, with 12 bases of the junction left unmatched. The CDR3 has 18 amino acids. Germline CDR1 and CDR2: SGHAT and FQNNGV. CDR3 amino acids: CASSPRTSGGAEVNEQFF. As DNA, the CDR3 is TGTGCCAGCAGCCCCCGGACTAGCGGGGGGGCCGAGGTAAATGAGCAGTTCTTC. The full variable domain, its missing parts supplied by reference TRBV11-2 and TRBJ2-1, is EAGVAQSPRYKIIEKRQSVAFWCNPISGHATLYWYQQILGQGPKLLIQFQNNGVVDDSQLPKDRFSAERLKGVDSTLKIQPAKLEDSAVYLCASSPRTSGGAEVNEQFFGPGTRLTVL.

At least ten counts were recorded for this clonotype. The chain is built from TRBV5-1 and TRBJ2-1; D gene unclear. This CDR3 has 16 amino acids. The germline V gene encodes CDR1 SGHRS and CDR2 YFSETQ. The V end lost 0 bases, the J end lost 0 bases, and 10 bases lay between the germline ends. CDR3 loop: CASSLEVGTSYNEQFF. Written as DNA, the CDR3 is TGCGCCAGCAGCTTGGAGGTAGGCACCTCCTACAATGAGCAGTTCTTC.

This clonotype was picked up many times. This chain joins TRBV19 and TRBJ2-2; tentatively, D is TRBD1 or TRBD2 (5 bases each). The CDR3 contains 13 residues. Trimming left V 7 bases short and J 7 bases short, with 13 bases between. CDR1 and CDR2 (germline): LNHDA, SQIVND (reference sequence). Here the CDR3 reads CASTLRGYGELFF. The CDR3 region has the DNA TGTGCCAGTACCTTGAGGGGTTACGGGGAGCTGTTTTTT.

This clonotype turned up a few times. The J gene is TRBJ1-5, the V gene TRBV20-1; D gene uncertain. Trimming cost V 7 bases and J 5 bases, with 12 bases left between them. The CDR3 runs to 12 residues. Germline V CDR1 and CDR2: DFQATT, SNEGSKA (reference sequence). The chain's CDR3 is CSVRRVDQPQHF. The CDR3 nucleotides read TGCAGTGTAAGGCGAGTCGATCAGCCCCAGCATTTT.

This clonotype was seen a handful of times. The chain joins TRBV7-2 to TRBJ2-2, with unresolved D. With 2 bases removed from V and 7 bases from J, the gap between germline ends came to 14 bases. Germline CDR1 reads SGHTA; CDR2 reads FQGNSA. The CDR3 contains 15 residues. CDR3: CASSLFMGSGGELFF. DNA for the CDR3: TGTGCCAGCAGCTTATTTATGGGGTCGGGCGGGGAGCTGTTTTTT.

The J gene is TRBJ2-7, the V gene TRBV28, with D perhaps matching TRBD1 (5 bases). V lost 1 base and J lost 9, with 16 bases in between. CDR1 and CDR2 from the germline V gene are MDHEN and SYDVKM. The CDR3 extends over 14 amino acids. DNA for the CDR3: TGTGCCAGCAGTTTATTTCTTGGGGCGCGTGGGCAGTACTTC. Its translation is CASSLFLGARGQYF. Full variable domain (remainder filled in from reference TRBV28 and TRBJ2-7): DVKVTQSSRYLVKRTGEKVFLECVQDMDHENMFWYRQDPGLGLRLIYFSYDVKMKEKGDIPEGYSVSREKKERFSLILESASTNQTSMYLCASSLFLGARGQYFGPGTRLTVT.

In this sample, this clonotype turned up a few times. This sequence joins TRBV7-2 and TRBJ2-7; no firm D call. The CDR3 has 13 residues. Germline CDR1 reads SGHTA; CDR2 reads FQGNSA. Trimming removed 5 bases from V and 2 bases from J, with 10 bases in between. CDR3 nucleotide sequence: TGTGCCAGCAGCCCAACGCCTACCTACGAGCAGTACTTC. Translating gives CASSPTPTYEQYF.

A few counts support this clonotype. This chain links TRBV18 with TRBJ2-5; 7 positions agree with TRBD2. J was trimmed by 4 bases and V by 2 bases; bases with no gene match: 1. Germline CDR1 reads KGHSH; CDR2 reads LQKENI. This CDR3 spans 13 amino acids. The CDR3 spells CASSPVAGETQYF. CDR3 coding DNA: TGTGCCAGCTCACCAGTAGCGGGAGAGACCCAGTACTTC.

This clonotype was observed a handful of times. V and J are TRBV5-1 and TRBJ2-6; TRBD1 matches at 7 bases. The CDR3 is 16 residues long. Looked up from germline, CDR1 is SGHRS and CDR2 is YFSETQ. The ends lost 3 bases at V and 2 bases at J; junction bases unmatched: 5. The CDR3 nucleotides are TGCGCCAGCAGCTATAGCACAGGGGCTGGGGCCAACGTCCTGACTTTC. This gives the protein CASSYSTGAGANVLTF.

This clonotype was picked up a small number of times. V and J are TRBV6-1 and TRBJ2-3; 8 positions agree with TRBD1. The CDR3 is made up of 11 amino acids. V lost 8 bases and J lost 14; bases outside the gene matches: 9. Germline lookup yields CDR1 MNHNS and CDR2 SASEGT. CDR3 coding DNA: TGTGCCAGCGGACTGACAGGGGTTGGGTATTTT. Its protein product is CASGLTGVGYF.

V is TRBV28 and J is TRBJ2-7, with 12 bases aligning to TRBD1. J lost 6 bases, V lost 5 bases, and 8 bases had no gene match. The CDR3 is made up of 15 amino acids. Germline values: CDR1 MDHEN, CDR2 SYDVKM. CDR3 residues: CASSPPGQGAGEQYF. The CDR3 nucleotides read TGTGCCAGCAGTCCCCCGGGACAGGGGGCAGGCGAGCAGTACTTC.

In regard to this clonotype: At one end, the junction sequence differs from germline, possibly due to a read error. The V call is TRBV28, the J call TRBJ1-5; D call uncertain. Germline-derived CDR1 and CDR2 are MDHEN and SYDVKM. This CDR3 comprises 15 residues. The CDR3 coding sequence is TGTGCCAGTAGTTACCCCGCGGGTAGCAATCAGCCCCAGCATTTT. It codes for CASSYPAGSNQPQHF.

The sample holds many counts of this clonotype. CDR3 DNA sequence: TGTGCCAGCAGTTACAGGGGCCTTAATCAGCCCCAGCATTTT. It yields the protein CASSYRGLNQPQHF. The V call is TRBV6-6, the J call TRBJ1-5; D might be TRBD1 (5 bases). The length of the CDR3 is 14 residues. Trimming took off 2 bases at V and 4 bases at J, with 9 bases between the two ends. The V gene's germline CDR1 is MNHNY and CDR2 SVGAGI (reference sequence).

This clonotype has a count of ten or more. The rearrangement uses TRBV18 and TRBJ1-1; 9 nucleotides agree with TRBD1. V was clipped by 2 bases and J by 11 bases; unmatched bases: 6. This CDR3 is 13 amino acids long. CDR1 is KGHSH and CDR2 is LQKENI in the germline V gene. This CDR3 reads CASSPRTGERAFF. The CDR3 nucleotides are TGTGCCAGCTCACCAAGGACAGGGGAGCGGGCTTTCTTT.

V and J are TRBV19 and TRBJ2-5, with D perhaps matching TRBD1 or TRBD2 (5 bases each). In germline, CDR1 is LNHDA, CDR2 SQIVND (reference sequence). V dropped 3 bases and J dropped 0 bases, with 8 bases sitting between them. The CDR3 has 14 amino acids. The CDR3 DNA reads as TGTGCCAGTAGTATGGGACGGGACCAAGAGACCCAGTACTTC. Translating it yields CASSMGRDQETQYF.

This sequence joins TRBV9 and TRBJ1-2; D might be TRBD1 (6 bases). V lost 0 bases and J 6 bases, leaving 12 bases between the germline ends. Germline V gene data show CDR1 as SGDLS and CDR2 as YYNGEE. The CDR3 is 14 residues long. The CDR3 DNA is TGTGCCAGCAGCGTAGAGGGGGGTGTGAATGGCTACACCTTC. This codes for CASSVEGGVNGYTF.

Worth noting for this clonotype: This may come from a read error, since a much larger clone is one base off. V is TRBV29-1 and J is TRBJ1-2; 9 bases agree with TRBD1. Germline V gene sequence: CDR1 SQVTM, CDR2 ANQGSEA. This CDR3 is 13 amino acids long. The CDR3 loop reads CGVEGDRDYGYTF. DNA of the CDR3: TGCGGCGTTGAAGGGGACAGGGACTATGGCTACACCTTC.

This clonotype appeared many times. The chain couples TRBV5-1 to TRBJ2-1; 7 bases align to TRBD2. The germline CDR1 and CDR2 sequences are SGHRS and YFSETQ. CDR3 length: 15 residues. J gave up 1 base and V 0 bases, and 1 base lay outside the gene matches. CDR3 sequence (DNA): TGCGCCAGCAGCTTGGACGGGGGGTCCTACAATGAGCAGTTCTTC. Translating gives CASSLDGGSYNEQFF.